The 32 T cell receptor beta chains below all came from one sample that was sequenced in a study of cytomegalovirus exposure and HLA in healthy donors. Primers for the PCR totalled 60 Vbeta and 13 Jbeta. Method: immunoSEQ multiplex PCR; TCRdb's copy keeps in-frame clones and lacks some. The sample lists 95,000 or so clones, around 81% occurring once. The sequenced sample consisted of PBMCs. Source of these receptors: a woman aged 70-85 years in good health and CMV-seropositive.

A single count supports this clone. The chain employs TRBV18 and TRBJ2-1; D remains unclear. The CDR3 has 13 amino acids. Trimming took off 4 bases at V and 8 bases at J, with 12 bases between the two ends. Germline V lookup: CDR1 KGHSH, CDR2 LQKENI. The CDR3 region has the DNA TGTGCCAGCTCACTAGCCTTAGGCGATGAGCAGTTCTTC. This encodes CASSLALGDEQFF. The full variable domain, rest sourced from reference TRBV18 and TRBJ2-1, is NAGVMQNPRHLVRRRGQEARLRCSPMKGHSHVYWYRQLPEEGLKFMVYLQKENIIDESGMPKERFSAEFPKEGPSILRIQQVVRGDSAAYFCASSLALGDEQFFGPGTRLTVL.

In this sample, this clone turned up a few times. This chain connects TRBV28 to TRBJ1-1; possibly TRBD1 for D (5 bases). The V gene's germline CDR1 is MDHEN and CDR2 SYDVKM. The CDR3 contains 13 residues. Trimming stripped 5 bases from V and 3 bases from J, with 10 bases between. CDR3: CASSAPGYTEAFF. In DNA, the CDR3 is TGTGCCAGCAGTGCCCCAGGGTACACTGAAGCTTTCTTT.

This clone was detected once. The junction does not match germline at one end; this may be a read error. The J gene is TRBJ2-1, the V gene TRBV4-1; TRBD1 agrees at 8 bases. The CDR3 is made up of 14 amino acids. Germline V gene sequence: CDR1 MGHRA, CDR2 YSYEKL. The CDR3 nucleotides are TGCGCCAGCAGCCACCCGGGACAGGTCTTTGAGCCGTTCTTC. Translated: CASSHPGQVFEPFF.

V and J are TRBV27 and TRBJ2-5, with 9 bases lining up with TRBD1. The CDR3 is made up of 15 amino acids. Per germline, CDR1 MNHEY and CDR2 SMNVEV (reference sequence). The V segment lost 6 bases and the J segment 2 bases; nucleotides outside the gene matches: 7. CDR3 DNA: TGTGCCAGCAGCCCGTCCGGGACAGGGCAAGAGACCCAGTACTTC. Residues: CASSPSGTGQETQYF.

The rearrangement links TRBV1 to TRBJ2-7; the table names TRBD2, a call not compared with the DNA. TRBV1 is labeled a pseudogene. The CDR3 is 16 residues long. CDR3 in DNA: TGCACCAGCAGCCAAGATAGACAGCCGGGGGGGTACGAGCAGTACTTC. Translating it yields CTSSQDRQPGGYEQYF.

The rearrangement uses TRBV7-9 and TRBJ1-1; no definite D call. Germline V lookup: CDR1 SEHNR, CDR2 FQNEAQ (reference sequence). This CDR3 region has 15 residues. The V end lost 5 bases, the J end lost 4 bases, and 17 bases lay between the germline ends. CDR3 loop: CASSPRTGGITEAFF. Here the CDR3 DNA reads TGTGCCAGCAGCCCCCGGACGGGAGGAATCACTGAAGCTTTCTTT.

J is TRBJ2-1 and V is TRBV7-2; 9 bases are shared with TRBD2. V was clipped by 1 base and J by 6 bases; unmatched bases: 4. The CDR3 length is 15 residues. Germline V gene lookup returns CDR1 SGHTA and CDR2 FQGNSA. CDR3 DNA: TGTGCCAGCAGCTTAGGCCCGACTAGCGGCAATGAGCAGTTCTTC. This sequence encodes CASSLGPTSGNEQFF.

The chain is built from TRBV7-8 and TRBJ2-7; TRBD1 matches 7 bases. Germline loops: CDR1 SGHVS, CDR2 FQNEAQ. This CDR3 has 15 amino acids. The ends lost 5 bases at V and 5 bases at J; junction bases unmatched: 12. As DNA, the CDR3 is TGTGCCAGCAGCCCTTCCTCCGACAGGGCCCACGAGCAGTACTTC. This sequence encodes CASSPSSDRAHEQYF. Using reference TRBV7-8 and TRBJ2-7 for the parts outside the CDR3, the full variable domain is GAGVSQSPRYKVAKRGQDVALRCDPISGHVSLFWYQQALGQGPEFLTYFQNEAQLDKSGLPSDRFFAERPEGSVSTLKIQRTQQEDSAVYLCASSPSSDRAHEQYFGPGTRLTVT.

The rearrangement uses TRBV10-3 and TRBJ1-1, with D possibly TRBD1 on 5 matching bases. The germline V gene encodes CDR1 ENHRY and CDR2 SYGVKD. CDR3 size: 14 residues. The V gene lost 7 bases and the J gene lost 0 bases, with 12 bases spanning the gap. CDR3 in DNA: TGTGCCATCACAAGCGGGACTCTGAACACTGAAGCTTTCTTT. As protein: CAITSGTLNTEAFF.

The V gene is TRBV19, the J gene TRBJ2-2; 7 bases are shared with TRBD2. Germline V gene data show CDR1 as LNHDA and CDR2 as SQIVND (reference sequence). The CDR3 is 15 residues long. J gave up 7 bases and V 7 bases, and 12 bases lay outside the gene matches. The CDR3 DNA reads TGTGCCAGTACCCCCATGGGAGGGGTAGGCGGGGAGCTGTTTTTT. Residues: CASTPMGGVGGELFF.

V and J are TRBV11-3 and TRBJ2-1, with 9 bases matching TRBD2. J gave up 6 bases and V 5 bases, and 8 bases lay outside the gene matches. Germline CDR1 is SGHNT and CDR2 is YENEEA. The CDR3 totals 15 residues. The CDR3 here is CASSPRTSEFNEQFF. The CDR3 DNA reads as TGTGCCAGCAGCCCCCGGACTAGCGAATTCAATGAGCAGTTCTTC.

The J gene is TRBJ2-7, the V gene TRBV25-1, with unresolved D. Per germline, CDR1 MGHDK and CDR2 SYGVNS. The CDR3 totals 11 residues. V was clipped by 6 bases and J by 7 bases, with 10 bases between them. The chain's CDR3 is CASSLIWEQYF. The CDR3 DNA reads TGTGCCAGCAGCCTAATTTGGGAGCAGTACTTC.

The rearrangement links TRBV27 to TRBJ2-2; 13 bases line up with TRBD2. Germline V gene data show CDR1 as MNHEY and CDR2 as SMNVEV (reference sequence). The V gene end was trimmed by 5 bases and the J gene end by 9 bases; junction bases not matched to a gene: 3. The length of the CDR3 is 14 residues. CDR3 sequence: CASSKGLAGRELFF. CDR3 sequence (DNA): TGTGCCAGCAGTAAGGGACTAGCGGGAAGGGAGCTGTTTTTT.

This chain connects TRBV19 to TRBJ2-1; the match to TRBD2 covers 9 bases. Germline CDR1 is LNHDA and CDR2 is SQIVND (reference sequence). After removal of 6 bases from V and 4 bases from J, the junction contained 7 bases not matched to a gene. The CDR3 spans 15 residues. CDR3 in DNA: TGTGCCAGTAGGCTCGGGCTAGCGGGATACAATGAGCAGTTCTTC. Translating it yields CASRLGLAGYNEQFF.

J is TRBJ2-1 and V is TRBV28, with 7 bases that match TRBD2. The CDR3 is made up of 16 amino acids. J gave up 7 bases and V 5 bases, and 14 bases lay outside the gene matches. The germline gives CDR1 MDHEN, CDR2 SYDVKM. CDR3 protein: CASSLPGAGVVNEQFF. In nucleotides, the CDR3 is TGTGCCAGCAGTCTCCCGGGTGCGGGAGTCGTGAATGAGCAGTTCTTC.

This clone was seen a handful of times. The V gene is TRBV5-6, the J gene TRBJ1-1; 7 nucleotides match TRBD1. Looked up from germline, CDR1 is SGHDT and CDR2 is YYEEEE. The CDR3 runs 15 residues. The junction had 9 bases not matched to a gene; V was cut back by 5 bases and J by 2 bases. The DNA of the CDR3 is TGTGCCAGCAGACCACTCGACAGGGAAAACACTGAAGCTTTCTTT. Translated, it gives CASRPLDRENTEAFF.

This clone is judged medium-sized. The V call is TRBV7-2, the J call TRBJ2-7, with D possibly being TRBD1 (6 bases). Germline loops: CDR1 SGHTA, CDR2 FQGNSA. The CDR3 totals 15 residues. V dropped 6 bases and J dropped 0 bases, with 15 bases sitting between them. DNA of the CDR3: TGTGCCAGCAGGGATAGGACAGCTAGCTCCTACGAGCAGTACTTC. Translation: CASRDRTASSYEQYF.

In DNA form, the CDR3 reads TGCGCCAGCAGCACCTCTAGCGGGCCCCCCTTAGATACGCAGTATTTT. Protein sequence: CASSTSSGPPLDTQYF. The chain is built from TRBV5-1 and TRBJ2-3; 8 bases match TRBD2. The CDR3 runs 16 residues. Trimming removed 4 bases from V and 5 bases from J; junction bases left unmatched: 12. Germline V gene sequence: CDR1 SGHRS, CDR2 YFSETQ.

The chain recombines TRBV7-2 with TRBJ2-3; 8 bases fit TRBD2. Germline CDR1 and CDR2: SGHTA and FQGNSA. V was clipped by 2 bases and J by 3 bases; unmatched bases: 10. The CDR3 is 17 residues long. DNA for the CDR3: TGTGCCAGCAGCTTATTGGCCAGCGGGAGTAGGACAGATACGCAGTATTTT. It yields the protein CASSLLASGSRTDTQYF.

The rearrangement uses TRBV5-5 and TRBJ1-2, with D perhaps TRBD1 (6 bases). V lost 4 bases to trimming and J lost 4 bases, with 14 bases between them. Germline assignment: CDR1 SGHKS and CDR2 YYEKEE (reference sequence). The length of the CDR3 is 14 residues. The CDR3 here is CASSPSQGSYGYTF. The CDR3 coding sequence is TGTGCCAGCAGCCCGTCACAGGGATCCTATGGCTACACCTTC.

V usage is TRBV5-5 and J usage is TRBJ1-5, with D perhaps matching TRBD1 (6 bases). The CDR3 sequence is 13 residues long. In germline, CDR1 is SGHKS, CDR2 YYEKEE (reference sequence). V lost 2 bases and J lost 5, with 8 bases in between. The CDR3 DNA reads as TGTGCCAGCAGCTTCAGGACAGATCAGCCCCAGCATTTT. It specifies CASSFRTDQPQHF.

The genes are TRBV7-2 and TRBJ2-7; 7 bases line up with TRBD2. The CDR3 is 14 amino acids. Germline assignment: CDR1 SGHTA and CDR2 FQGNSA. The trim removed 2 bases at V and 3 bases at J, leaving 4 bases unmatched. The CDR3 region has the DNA TGTGCCAGCAGCTTAAGTGCGGGAGACTACGAGCAGTACTTC. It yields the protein CASSLSAGDYEQYF.

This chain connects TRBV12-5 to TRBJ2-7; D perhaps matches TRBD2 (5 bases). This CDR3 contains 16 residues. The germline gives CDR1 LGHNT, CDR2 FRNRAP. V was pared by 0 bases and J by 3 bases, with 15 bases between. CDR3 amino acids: CASGLVRAGPNYEQYF. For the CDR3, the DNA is TGTGCTAGTGGTTTGGTAAGGGCGGGTCCGAACTACGAGCAGTACTTC.

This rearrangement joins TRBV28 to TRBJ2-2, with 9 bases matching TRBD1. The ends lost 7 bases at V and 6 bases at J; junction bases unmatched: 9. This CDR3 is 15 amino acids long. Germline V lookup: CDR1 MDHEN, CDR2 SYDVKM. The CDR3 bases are TGTGCCAGCACCTTAAGGGACAGGGAAGCCGGGGAGCTGTTTTTT. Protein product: CASTLRDREAGELFF.

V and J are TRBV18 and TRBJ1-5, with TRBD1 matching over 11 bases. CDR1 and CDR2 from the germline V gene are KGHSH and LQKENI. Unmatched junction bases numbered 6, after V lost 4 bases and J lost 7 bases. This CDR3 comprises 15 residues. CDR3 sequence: CASSLGQGALQPQHF. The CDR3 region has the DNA TGTGCCAGCTCACTCGGACAGGGGGCCTTGCAGCCCCAGCATTTT.

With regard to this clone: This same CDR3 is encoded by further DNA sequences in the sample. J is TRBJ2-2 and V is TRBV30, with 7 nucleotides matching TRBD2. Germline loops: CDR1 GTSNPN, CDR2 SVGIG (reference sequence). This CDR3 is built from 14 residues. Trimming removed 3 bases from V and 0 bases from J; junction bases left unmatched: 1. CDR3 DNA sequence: TGTGCCTGGAGGCTAGCGGCGAACACCGGGGAGCTGTTTTTT. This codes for CAWRLAANTGELFF.

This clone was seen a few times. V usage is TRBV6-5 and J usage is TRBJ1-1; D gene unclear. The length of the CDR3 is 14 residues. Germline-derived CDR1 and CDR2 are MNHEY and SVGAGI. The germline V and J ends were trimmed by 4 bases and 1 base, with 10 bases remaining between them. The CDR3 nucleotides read TGTGCCAGCAGTTCGTTACAGAGGAACACTGAAGCTTTCTTT. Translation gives CASSSLQRNTEAFF.

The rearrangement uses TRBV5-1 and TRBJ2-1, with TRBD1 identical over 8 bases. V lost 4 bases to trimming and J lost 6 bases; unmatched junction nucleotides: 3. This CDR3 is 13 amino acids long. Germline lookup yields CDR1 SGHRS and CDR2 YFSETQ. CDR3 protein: CASSLGQGNEQFF. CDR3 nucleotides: TGCGCCAGCAGCCTAGGACAGGGCAATGAGCAGTTCTTC.

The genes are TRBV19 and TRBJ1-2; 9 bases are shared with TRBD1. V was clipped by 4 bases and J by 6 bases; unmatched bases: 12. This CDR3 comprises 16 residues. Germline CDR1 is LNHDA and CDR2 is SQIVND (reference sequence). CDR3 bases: TGTGCCAGTAGTAGCTACCCCCTCGGGACAGGGAATGGCTACACCTTC. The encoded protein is CASSSYPLGTGNGYTF.

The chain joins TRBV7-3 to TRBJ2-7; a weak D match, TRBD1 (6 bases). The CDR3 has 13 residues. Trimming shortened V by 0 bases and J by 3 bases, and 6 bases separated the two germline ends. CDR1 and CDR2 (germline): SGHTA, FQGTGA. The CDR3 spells CASSLTDSYEQYF. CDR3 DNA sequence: TGTGCCAGCAGCTTAACGGACAGCTACGAGCAGTACTTC. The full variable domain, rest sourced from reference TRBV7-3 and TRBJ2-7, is GAGVSQTPSNKVTEKGKYVELRCDPISGHTALYWYRQSLGQGPEFLIYFQGTGAADDSGLPNDRFFAVRPEGSVSTLKIQRTERGDSAVYLCASSLTDSYEQYFGPGTRLTVT.

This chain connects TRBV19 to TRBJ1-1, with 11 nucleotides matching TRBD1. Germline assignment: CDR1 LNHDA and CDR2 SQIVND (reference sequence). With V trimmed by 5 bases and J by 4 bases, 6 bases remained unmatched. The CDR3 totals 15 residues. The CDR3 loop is CASSFRTGGVTEAFF. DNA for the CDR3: TGTGCCAGTAGTTTCCGGACAGGGGGCGTCACTGAAGCTTTCTTT.

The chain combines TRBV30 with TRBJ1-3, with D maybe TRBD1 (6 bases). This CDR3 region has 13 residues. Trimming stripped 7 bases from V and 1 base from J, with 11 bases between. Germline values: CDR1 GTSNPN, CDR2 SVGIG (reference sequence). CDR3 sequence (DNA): TGTGCCTCCACCAGGGGATCTGGAAACACCATATATTTT. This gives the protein CASTRGSGNTIYF.